The 22 T cell receptor beta chains given below trace back to one sample, sequenced in a study of neurological immune-mediated disorders. TCRdb ran MiXCR on the 5' RACE reads and lists one entry per CDR3 protein. The sample shows almost 30,000 distinct CDR3 sequences, around an eighth of them seen only once. The sequencing sample was made of PBMCs. The origin of the receptors is a woman aged 55-70 years in good health.

Here the CDR3 reads CASSLDVITEAFF. CDR3 DNA sequence: TGCGCCAGCAGCTTGGACGTGATCACTGAAGCTTTCTTT. The chain carries TRBV5-1 and TRBJ1-1; D gene ambiguous. The germline CDR1 and CDR2 sequences are SGHRS and YFSETQ. The CDR3 totals 13 residues. V was shortened by 0 bases and J by 4 bases, with 7 bases between the two germline ends.

This clonotype has ten or more counts. The V gene is TRBV5-1, the J gene TRBJ2-2, with a tentative D call TRBD2 (6 bases). Looked up from germline, CDR1 is SGHRS and CDR2 is YFSETQ. Trimming left V 4 bases short and J 0 bases short, with 7 bases between. There are 14 residues in the CDR3. The CDR3 region is CASSRGTNTGELFF. Here the CDR3 DNA reads TGCGCCAGCAGCCGGGGGACGAACACCGGGGAGCTGTTTTTT.

On this clonotype itself: The germline gene is not matched at one end of the junction; a read error may be the cause. The chain carries TRBV6-2 or TRBV6-3 and TRBJ2-1, with D possibly matching TRBD2 (6 bases). Germline V lookup: CDR1 MNHEY, CDR2 SVGEGT. This CDR3 comprises 15 residues. The CDR3 loop reads CVSNQAGGTYNEQFF. The CDR3 region has the DNA TGTGTCAGCAACCAAGCCGGGGGAACCTATAATGAGCAGTTCTTC.

This clonotype was counted ten times or more. For the CDR3, the DNA is TGCAGTGCTAGAGATCAGCGAGGGGGCAATCAGCCCCAGCATTTT. It yields the protein CSARDQRGGNQPQHF. The chain has TRBV20-1 and TRBJ1-5, with D perhaps matching TRBD1 (5 bases). The V and J ends lost 0 bases and 2 bases respectively, with 11 bases between them. Germline V gives CDR1 DFQATT, CDR2 SNEGSKA (reference sequence). CDR3 size: 15 residues.

This clonotype has at least ten counts. The V gene is TRBV7-6, the J gene TRBJ2-3; 7 nucleotides line up with TRBD2. The CDR3 covers 16 residues. V trimming: 0 bases; J trimming: 4 bases; junction bases outside the gene matches: 7. The V gene's germline CDR1 is SGHVS and CDR2 FNYEAQ. CDR3 sequence (DNA): TGTGCCAGCAGCTTAGCACTAGCGTTGGCGTCAGATACGCAGTATTTT. Translating gives CASSLALALASDTQYF. Supplemented by reference TRBV7-6 and TRBJ2-3, the full variable domain reads GAGVSQSPRYKVTKRGQDVALRCDPISGHVSLYWYRQALGQGPEFLTYFNYEAQQDKSGLPNDRFSAERPEGSISTLTIQRTEQRDSAMYRCASSLALALASDTQYFGPGTRLTVL.

This clonotype has a count of ten or more. The V and J genes are TRBV10-3 and TRBJ2-5, with D possibly matching TRBD2 (5 bases). This CDR3 region has 13 residues. CDR1 is ENHRY and CDR2 is SYGVKD in the germline V gene. The CDR3 DNA sequence: TGTGCAAACCAGAGGGAGAGAGGAGAGACCCAGTACTTC. Its protein is CANQRERGETQYF.

This clonotype was recorded many times. In DNA form, the CDR3 reads TGTGCCAGCAGCTTAGACTTTCTGGGACTAGGAGGAGAGACCCAGTACTTC. Translation gives CASSLDFLGLGGETQYF. This chain links TRBV7-8 with TRBJ2-5, with 8 bases fitting TRBD2. The CDR3 contains 17 residues. With V trimmed by 1 base and J by 4 bases, 11 bases remained unmatched. CDR1 SGHVS and CDR2 FQNEAQ come from the germline V gene.

This clonotype was counted ten times or more. The chain couples TRBV5-1 to TRBJ1-2; D not resolved. Trimming shortened V by 4 bases and J by 5 bases, and 12 bases separated the two germline ends. This CDR3 spans 13 amino acids. The germline V gene has CDR1 SGHRS and CDR2 YFSETQ. The CDR3 DNA is TGCGCCAGCAGCCCAGGACCGAAGTATGGCTACACCTTC. It encodes CASSPGPKYGYTF.

This clonotype was seen many times. J is TRBJ2-3 and V is TRBV28; D gene uncertain. Germline V gives CDR1 MDHEN, CDR2 SYDVKM. This CDR3 has 13 residues. Trimming took 5 bases from V and 4 from J, leaving 10 bases between them. In DNA form, the CDR3 reads TGTGCCAGCAGTCTCCGAGGTGCAGATACGCAGTATTTT. This sequence encodes CASSLRGADTQYF.

This clonotype was seen a few times. The rearrangement links TRBV5-1 to TRBJ1-1; D not certain. This CDR3 has 15 amino acids. CDR1 is SGHRS and CDR2 is YFSETQ in the germline V gene. The ends were cut back, 5 bases at V and 4 bases at J, with 18 bases in the middle. Here the CDR3 DNA reads TGCGCCAGCAGACCCCGGAGGATATCGGGCACTGAAGCTTTCTTT. Its translation is CASRPRRISGTEAFF.

This clonotype showed up many times. V gene TRBV7-9 combines with J gene TRBJ1-4, with TRBD1 matching over 7 bases. The CDR3 spans 18 residues. CDR1 is SEHNR and CDR2 is FQNEAQ in the germline V gene (reference sequence). The trim removed 5 bases at V and 3 bases at J, leaving 15 bases unmatched. CDR3 amino acids: CASSLTPRPGTANEKLFF. CDR3 nucleotide sequence: TGTGCCAGCAGCCTCACCCCCCGCCCCGGGACAGCTAATGAAAAACTGTTTTTT.

This clonotype has at least ten counts. This sequence joins TRBV7-8 and TRBJ2-7, with TRBD2 matching over 8 bases. Per germline, CDR1 SGHVS and CDR2 FQNEAQ. Trimming cost V 5 bases and J 3 bases; bases outside gene matches: 12. The CDR3 is 16 residues long. This CDR3 reads CASSVSGTRVYYEQYF. CDR3 bases: TGTGCCAGCAGCGTGTCCGGGACTAGAGTTTACTACGAGCAGTACTTC.

This clonotype was detected many times. The chain employs TRBV7-3 and TRBJ1-1, with TRBD1 matching 8 bases. Trimming at V came to 1 base and at J to 0 bases, leaving 13 bases not matched to a gene. The CDR3 runs to 19 residues. CDR1 is SGHTA, CDR2 FQGTGA, per germline. CDR3 nucleotide sequence: TGTGCCAGCAGCTTAAGGTTAGGGGACCCACAGGGGGTGAACACTGAAGCTTTCTTT. It is translated as CASSLRLGDPQGVNTEAFF.

The sample holds many counts of this clonotype. The chain employs TRBV7-2 and TRBJ1-2; D gene ambiguous. Germline CDR1 reads SGHTA; CDR2 reads FQGNSA. The CDR3 contains 13 residues. Trimming shortened V by 5 bases and J by 4 bases, and 11 bases separated the two germline ends. The chain's CDR3 is CASSGRVLYGYTF. CDR3 nucleotides: TGTGCCAGCAGCGGGCGGGTTCTCTATGGCTACACCTTC.

In this sample, this clonotype turned up many times. The chain has TRBV27 and TRBJ2-7; D might be TRBD1 (6 bases). Per the germline V gene, CDR1 is MNHEY and CDR2 is SMNVEV (reference sequence). Trimming shortened V by 6 bases and J by 1 base, and 10 bases separated the two germline ends. The CDR3 covers 13 residues. The chain's CDR3 is CASRGHESYEQYF. CDR3 nucleotide sequence: TGTGCCAGCAGGGGACATGAGTCCTACGAGCAGTACTTC.

This clonotype appeared many times. This chain connects TRBV5-6 to TRBJ2-7; D might be TRBD1 (5 bases). Trimming shortened V by 0 bases and J by 6 bases, and 13 bases separated the two germline ends. The CDR3 contains 14 residues. Germline-derived CDR1 and CDR2 are SGHDT and YYEEEE. CDR3 protein: CASSLDRSIFEQYF. Here the CDR3 DNA reads TGTGCCAGCAGCTTGGACAGGTCTATATTCGAGCAGTACTTC.

This clonotype was seen repeatedly, ten times or more. For the CDR3, the DNA is TGTGCCAGCAACGAGGGGGGGACAGGGTTTCTCCACTTT. Translation: CASNEGGTGFLHF. The chain uses TRBV7-8 and TRBJ1-6; 9 nucleotides align to TRBD1. CDR3 length: 13 residues. The trim removed 7 bases at V and 16 bases at J, leaving 11 bases unmatched. Germline V CDR1 and CDR2: SGHVS, FQNEAQ.

This clonotype appeared many times. The V and J genes are TRBV7-2 and TRBJ2-3; weak D call: TRBD2 (6 bases). CDR1 is SGHTA and CDR2 is FQGNSA in the germline V gene. The ends were cut back, 4 bases at V and 5 bases at J, with 19 bases in the middle. This CDR3 has 16 residues. CDR3 sequence (DNA): TGTGCCAGCAGCTGGGGACTCACTGGGGCGGGAGATACGCAGTATTTT. This translates into CASSWGLTGAGDTQYF.

This clonotype was observed at least ten times. The gene calls are TRBV9 and TRBJ2-3; D is possibly TRBD1 (6 bases). V lost 3 bases and J lost 3, with 11 bases in between. There are 14 residues in the CDR3. Looked up from germline, CDR1 is SGDLS and CDR2 is YYNGEE. The CDR3 here is CASSGTAQTDTQYF. The CDR3 DNA follows: TGTGCCAGCAGCGGGACAGCGCAAACAGATACGCAGTATTTT.

As for this clonotype: Its ends do not fully match the called genes, so a read error is possible. The chain employs TRBV2 and TRBJ2-7; D not resolved. Germline CDR1 and CDR2: SNHLY and FYNNEI. CDR3 length: 14 amino acids. CDR3 DNA sequence: TGTGCCAGCAGTGACGGTAGGGTCTCCCACGAGCAGTACTTC. This sequence encodes CASSDGRVSHEQYF.

This clonotype appeared many times. This chain connects TRBV10-3 to TRBJ1-4; TRBD1 agrees at 7 bases. This CDR3 contains 14 residues. CDR1 is ENHRY, CDR2 SYGVKD, per germline. V was clipped by 3 bases and J by 7 bases; unmatched bases: 5. The CDR3 loop reads CAISEPGQLEKLFF. The CDR3 bases are TGTGCCATCAGTGAACCGGGACAGCTTGAAAAACTGTTTTTT.

In this sample, this clonotype turned up many times. The chain uses TRBV5-1 and TRBJ2-7, with 10 bases aligning to TRBD2. CDR1 is SGHRS, CDR2 YFSETQ, per germline. V shed 2 bases, J shed 1 base, and the junction held 3 bases outside the gene matches. The CDR3 is 15 amino acids. The CDR3 sequence is CASSFLAGESYEQYF. DNA for the CDR3: TGCGCCAGCAGCTTCCTAGCGGGGGAGTCCTACGAGCAGTACTTC.